This record looks at one T cell receptor (beta chain) sequence and its context. The read ends 3 residues before the CDR3 terminus; that terminus is restored from the germline J gene. Measured with immunoSEQ multiplex PCR; TCRdb has only the in-frame clones, and not every one. This sample carries fewer than 35,000 clones, with about 16% going to the ten biggest clones. The source of the sample is a study of T cells in women clearing cervical HPV infection. The germline V gene encodes CDR1 KGHSH and CDR2 LQKENI. The CDR3 length is 14 residues. Cervical HPV DNA detected by MY09/MY11 PCR, typed by dot-blot.

Specimen: blood buffy coat. This TCR came from a woman between 18 and 70 years old with a cervical HPV16 infection that either progressed to CIN3+ or cleared (not recorded which). The V gene is TRBV18, the J gene TRBJ1-2; 10 bases map to TRBD1. The CDR3 loop reads CASSPTGGTDTYTF. Partial CDR3 DNA: TGTGCCAGCTCACCGACAGGGGGCACAGATACC.